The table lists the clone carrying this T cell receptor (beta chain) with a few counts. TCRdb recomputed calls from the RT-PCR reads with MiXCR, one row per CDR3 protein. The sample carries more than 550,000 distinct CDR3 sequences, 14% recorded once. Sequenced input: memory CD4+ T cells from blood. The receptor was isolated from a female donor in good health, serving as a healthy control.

The CDR3: CASSRQEGGAVYGYTF. The CDR3 bases are TGTGCCAGCAGTCGCCAAGAAGGAGGGGCTGTCTATGGCTACACCTTC. The chain uses TRBV12-3 or TRBV12-4 and TRBJ1-2; D may be TRBD1 (5 bases). The V end was cut by 5 bases, the J end by 4 bases, with 20 bases between. The CDR3 runs 16 residues.